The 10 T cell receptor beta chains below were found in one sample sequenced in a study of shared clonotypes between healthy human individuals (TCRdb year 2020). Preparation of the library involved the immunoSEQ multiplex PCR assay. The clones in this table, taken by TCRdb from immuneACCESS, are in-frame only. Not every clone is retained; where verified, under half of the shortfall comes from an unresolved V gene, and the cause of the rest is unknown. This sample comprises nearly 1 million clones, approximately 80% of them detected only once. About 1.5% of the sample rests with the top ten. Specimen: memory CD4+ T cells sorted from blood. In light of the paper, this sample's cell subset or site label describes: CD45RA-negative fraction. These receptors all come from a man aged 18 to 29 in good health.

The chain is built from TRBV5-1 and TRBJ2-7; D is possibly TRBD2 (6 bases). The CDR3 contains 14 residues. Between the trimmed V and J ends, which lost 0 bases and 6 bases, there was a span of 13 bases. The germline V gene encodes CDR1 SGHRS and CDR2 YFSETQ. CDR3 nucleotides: TGCGCCAGCAGCTTGGACAAGTGGGGAGGCGAGCAGTACTTC. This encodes CASSLDKWGGEQYF.

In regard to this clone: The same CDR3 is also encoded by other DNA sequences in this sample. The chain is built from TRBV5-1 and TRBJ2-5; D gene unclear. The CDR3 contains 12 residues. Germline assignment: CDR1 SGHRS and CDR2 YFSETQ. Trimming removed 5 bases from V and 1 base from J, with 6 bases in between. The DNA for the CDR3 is TGCGCCAGCAGTCCGAGCCAAGAGACCCAGTACTTC. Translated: CASSPSQETQYF.

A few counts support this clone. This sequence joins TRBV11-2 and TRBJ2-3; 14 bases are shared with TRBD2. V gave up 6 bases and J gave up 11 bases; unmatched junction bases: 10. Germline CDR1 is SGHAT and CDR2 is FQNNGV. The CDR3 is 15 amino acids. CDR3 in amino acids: CASSGTSGGAGKQYF. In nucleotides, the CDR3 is TGTGCCAGCAGTGGGACTAGCGGGGGAGCAGGGAAGCAGTATTTT.

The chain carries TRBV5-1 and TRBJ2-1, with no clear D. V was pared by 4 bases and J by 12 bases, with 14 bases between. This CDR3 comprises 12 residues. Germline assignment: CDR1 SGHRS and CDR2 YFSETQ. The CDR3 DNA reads TGCGCCAGCAGCCGCGACGGCGTAGTGCAGTTCTTC. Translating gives CASSRDGVVQFF.

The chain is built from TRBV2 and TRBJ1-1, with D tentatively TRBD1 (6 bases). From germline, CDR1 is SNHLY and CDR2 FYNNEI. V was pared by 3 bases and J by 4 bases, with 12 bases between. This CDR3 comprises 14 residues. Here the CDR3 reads CASSETGQSTEAFF. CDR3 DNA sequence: TGTGCCAGCAGTGAGACCGGACAGTCCACTGAAGCTTTCTTT.

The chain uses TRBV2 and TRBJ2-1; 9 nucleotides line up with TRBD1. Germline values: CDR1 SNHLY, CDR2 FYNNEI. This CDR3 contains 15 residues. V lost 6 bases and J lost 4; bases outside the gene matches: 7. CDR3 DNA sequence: TGTGCCAGCAGCCAAACGGGACAGGGATACAATGAGCAGTTCTTC. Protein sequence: CASSQTGQGYNEQFF.

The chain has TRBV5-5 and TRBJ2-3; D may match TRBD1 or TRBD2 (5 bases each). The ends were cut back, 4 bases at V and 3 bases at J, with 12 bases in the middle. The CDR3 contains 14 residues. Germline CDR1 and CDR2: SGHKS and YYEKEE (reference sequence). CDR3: CASSPQEGTDTQYF. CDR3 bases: TGTGCCAGCAGCCCCCAAGAGGGGACAGATACGCAGTATTTT.

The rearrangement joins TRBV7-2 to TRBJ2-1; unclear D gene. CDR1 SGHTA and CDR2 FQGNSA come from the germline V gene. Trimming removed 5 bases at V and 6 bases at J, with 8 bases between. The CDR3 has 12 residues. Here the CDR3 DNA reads TGTGCCAGCAGCACACAGAGCAATGAGCAGTTCTTC. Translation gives CASSTQSNEQFF.

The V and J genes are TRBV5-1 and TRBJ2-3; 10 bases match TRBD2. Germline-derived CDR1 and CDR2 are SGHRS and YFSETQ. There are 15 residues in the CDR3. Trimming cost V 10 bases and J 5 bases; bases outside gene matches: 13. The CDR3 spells CAPKEYLAGEDTQYF. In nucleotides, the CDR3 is TGCGCCCCCAAGGAGTATCTAGCGGGGGAAGATACGCAGTATTTT.

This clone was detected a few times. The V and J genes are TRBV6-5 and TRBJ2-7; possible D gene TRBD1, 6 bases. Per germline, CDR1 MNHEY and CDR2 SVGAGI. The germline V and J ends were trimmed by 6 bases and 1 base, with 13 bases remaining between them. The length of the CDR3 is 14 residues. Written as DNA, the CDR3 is TGTGCCAGCAGCCCGGACAGCCTTTCCTACGAGCAGTACTTC. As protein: CASSPDSLSYEQYF.